Given below is one TCR beta chain in context. No antigen is known for it. Given a much more abundant clone one base away, this may be a read error. The CDR3 ends on some other residue instead of the conserved phenylalanine or tryptophan, so this is likely a read error. CDR1 and CDR2 are drawn from the germline V gene: MGHDK, SYGVNS. The germline V end is reduced by 0 bases and the J end by 8 bases; junction bases left unmatched: 1. The CDR3 is 13 amino acids in total, end residues counted. The kept DNA is CDR3 alone, 39 bases in frame from the first base. Unsorted PBMC libraries were generated from 2 million PBMCs stored in RNAlater at -80 °C until RNA extraction. The multiple sclerosis patients were enrolled in a US clinical protocol that evaluated disease progression with magnetic resonance imaging. Peripheral blood underwent Ficoll-Hypaque density gradient centrifugation to isolate PBMCs, which were then cryopreserved in liquid nitrogen.

The data derive from a study of neurological immune-mediated disorders (dated by TCRdb to about 2019). Notes on the research overall: Of the 35 or so multiple sclerosis patients, some 31 had relapsing-remitting MS and 3 had secondary progressive MS. The cohort comprised 68 subjects: about 14 HAM/TSP patients, 35 or so multiple sclerosis patients and around 20 healthy controls. Longitudinal samples, technical triplicates and paired sorted CD4+ and CD8+ T-cell subsets, alongside PBMC samples, were included among the approximately 110 TCR-beta libraries. Peripheral blood TCR-beta repertoires from HTLV-I-associated myelopathy (HAM/TSP) patients, multiple sclerosis patients and healthy controls were compared by UMI-based sequencing.

The investigation overall reported the following: Repertoires from 18 of 34 MS patients were grouped by phylogenetic analysis into a cluster of related CDR3 sequences, suggesting a possible repertoire-level signature. No clinical or MRI features were associated with the MS cluster, and the authors said that larger cohorts are needed. TCR clonal expansion was highest in HAM/TSP patients and lowest in MS patients, with MS patients falling below even healthy controls. Expanded clones from different subjects shared no identical CDR3 amino acid sequences, which suggests that TCR-beta repertoires were private in all groups.

cDNA was synthesized by template-switch 5'RACE using a primer carrying a 10-nucleotide random unique molecular identifier by which each TCR transcript was tagged. Every sequencing run covered 15-18 subjects and yielded more than 160 million TCR-beta sequences. The RNeasy kit was used for extraction of total RNA. The KAPA Real-time Library Amplification kit was used to amplify TCR-beta VDJ regions with primers for the TCR constant region and the 5'RACE anchor. Sample indexes and Illumina adaptors were added in a first PCR, and a second PCR then increased library yield. After purification with Ampure beads, the TCR product of roughly 650 bp was size-selected on a 2% E-gel SizeSelection system. Before pooling, libraries had their quality checked on a Bioanalyzer, their concentration measured with Qubit, and their quantity determined with the Kapa Library Quantification kit. An Illumina HiSeq 2500 sequenced the libraries paired-end 2 x 150 bp. To increase sequence diversity, about 25-31% phiX was spiked into each library pool. As for the original processing: The UMI-based MiGEC pipeline processed quality-filtered reads and removed over 80% of raw TCR sequences during error correction. IMGT germline references were used for alignment of VDJ genes, and clonotypes were defined by a unique CDR3 amino acid sequence together with V-J genes. Clonal expansion, Shannon diversity and CDR3 relatedness were evaluated with VDJtools (CalcPairwiseDistances, ClusterSamples), while phylogenetic trees were built in CLCbio workbench. Using coefficient-of-variation modelling across technical triplicates, the study counted a clone as expanded if it had at least 8 unique UMIs. Using fastp at Q25 and MiXCR, TCRdb reprocessed the public reads and kept productive beta chains. CDR3 protein duplicates are merged, each entry listing the most common genes and DNA. The V and J calls here are based on TCRdb, not the publication. Counted in this sample were about 48,000 distinct CDR3 sequences; about 2% of them appeared once. Around 2.1% of the sample goes to the ten largest clones.

Rearrangement joined TRBV25-1 to TRBJ2-1; 7 of the junction bases match TRBD1. The sequence was collected from a woman between 35 and 50 years old with multiple sclerosis. Sample: PBMCs. The DNA sequence is TGTGCCAGCAGTGAATACGACAGGGATGAGCAGTTCTGC. This codes for CASSEYDRDEQFC.